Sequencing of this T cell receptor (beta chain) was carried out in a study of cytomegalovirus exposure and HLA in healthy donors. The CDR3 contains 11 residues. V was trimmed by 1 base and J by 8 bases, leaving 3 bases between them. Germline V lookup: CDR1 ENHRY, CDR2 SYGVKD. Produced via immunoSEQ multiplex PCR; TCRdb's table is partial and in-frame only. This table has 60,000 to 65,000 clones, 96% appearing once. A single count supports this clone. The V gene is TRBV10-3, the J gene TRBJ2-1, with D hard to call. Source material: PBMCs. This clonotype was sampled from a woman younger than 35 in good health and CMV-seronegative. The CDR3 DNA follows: TGTGCCATCAGTGAGTGGCATGAGCAGTTCTTC. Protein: CAISEWHEQFF.